This T cell receptor beta chain stems from a study of blood T cell repertoires in COVID-19. Study background: The origin of the acute and convalescent COVID-19 samples was the United States, Italy and Spain. PBMCs, B-cell-depleted T cells, or T cells were the source of the cDNA or gDNA that made up the material.

CDR1 is LNHDA, CDR2 SQIVND, per germline (reference sequence). Trimming stripped 0 bases from V and 2 bases from J, with 14 bases between. The CDR3 is 17 residues long. Per the original methods: Reference gene primer amplification gave nucleated cell count estimates. Some clones are missing from TCRdb's copy, which holds only in-frame ones; the method was immunoSEQ multiplex PCR. The V and J calls and clone size come from that table; D and trimming were worked out from the DNA. The table lists 450,000 or so clones, roughly 89% of them singletons, with less than 0.95% in the top ten. Recruited during active infection, patients (from Seattle) were subsequently followed longitudinally.

The clonotype originates from a man between 18 and 29 years old with COVID-19, enrolled during active disease. Sequenced material: peripheral blood. V usage is TRBV19 and J usage is TRBJ1-5; TRBD1 might be the D (5 bases). DNA of the CDR3: TGTGCCAGTAGTATAGATGGGAGGGCGGGGGGCAATCAGCCCCAGCATTTT. It codes for CASSIDGRAGGNQPQHF. Full variable domain (rest looked up from reference TRBV19 and TRBJ1-5): DGGITQSPKYLFRKEGQNVTLSCEQNLNHDAMYWYRQDPGQGLRLIYYSQIVNDFQKGDIAEGYSVSREKKESFPLTVTSAQKNPTAFYLCASSIDGRAGGNQPQHFGDGTRLSIL.